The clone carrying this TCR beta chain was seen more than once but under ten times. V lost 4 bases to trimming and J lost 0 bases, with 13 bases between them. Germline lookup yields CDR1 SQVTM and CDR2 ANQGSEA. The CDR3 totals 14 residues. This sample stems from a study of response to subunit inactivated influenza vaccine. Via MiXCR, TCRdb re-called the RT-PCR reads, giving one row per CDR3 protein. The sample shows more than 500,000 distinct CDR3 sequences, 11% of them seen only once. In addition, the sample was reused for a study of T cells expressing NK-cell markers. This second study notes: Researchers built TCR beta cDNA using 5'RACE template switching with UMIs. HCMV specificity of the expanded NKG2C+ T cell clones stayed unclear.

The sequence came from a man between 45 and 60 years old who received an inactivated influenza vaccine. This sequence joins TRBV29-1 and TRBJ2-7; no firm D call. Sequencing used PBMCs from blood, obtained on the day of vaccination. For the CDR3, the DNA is TGCAGCGTTGTTGACCATTCAAACTCCTACGAGCAGTACTTC. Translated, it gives CSVVDHSNSYEQYF.